The 29 T cell receptor beta chains given below trace back to one sample, sequenced in a study of T cell responses to AZD1222 COVID-19 vaccine. The repertoire was sequenced with immunoSEQ multiplex PCR; TCRdb's copy has only in-frame clones and lacks some. The sample has approximately 140,000 clones, roughly 80% seen once. Sequenced here: peripheral blood, sampled on day 0 of MenACWY control vaccination. These receptors all come from an adult in good health.

The chain is built from TRBV15 and TRBJ1-5, with 10 bases that match TRBD1. Germline assignment: CDR1 LNHNV and CDR2 YYDKDF (reference sequence). V trimming: 5 bases; J trimming: 7 bases; junction bases outside the gene matches: 5. The CDR3 length is 14 residues. The CDR3 loop is CATSRDRGSQPQHF. The CDR3 DNA sequence: TGTGCCACCAGCCGGGACAGGGGCTCCCAGCCCCAGCATTTT.

This rearrangement joins TRBV28 to TRBJ2-7; no clear D gene. The V end lost 2 bases, the J end lost 5 bases, and 1 base lay between the germline ends. Looked up from germline, CDR1 is MDHEN and CDR2 is SYDVKM. CDR3 length: 10 residues. CDR3 sequence: CASSLDEQYF. DNA of the CDR3: TGTGCCAGCAGTTTAGACGAGCAGTACTTC.

The rearrangement uses TRBV5-1 and TRBJ2-1, with 7 bases identical to TRBD2. V gave up 2 bases and J gave up 2 bases; unmatched junction bases: 7. The CDR3 spans 16 residues. Germline-derived CDR1 and CDR2 are SGHRS and YFSETQ. CDR3 bases: TGCGCCAGCAGCTTAACGAGCGGGGCAGCCTACAATGAGCAGTTCTTC. Translated: CASSLTSGAAYNEQFF. The full variable domain, rest sourced from reference TRBV5-1 and TRBJ2-1, is KAGVTQTPRYLIKTRGQQVTLSCSPISGHRSVSWYQQTPGQGLQFLFEYFSETQRNKGNFPGRFSGRQFSNSRSEMNVSTLELGDSALYLCASSLTSGAAYNEQFFGPGTRLTVL.

This chain uses TRBV6-1 with TRBJ1-1; unclear D gene. Per germline, CDR1 MNHNS and CDR2 SASEGT. This CDR3 region has 13 residues. V dropped 0 bases and J dropped 5 bases, with 7 bases sitting between them. The CDR3, as DNA: TGTGCCAGCAGTGAAGCAGGGTTTACTGAAGCTTTCTTT. Protein sequence: CASSEAGFTEAFF.

The rearrangement uses TRBV6-1 and TRBJ1-5; 7 positions agree with TRBD1. Per germline, CDR1 MNHNS and CDR2 SASEGT. V lost 2 bases to trimming and J lost 1 base; unmatched junction nucleotides: 5. This CDR3 region has 16 residues. The CDR3 sequence: CASSERQGGSNQPQHF. CDR3 in DNA: TGTGCCAGCAGTGAACGACAGGGAGGGAGCAATCAGCCCCAGCATTTT.

Only one count was recorded for this clone. The CDR3 here is CASSLSGMLNGELFF. The CDR3 nucleotides are TGTGCCAGCAGCTTATCGGGCATGTTAAACGGGGAGCTGTTTTTT. V gene TRBV7-3 combines with J gene TRBJ2-2; D unclear. Germline V gene sequence: CDR1 SGHTA, CDR2 FQGTGA. The CDR3 runs to 15 residues. Trimming removed 2 bases at V and 7 bases at J, with 14 bases between.

The gene calls are TRBV11-1 and TRBJ1-4, with D hard to call. The germline gives CDR1 SGHAT, CDR2 FQDESV (reference sequence). This CDR3 comprises 14 residues. Trimming cost V 5 bases and J 0 bases, with 7 bases left between them. Here the CDR3 DNA reads TGTGCCAGCAGCGGCGCGGCAACTAATGAAAAACTGTTTTTT. It translates to CASSGAATNEKLFF.

The CDR3 here is CASSFIAGESGDTQYF. CDR3 in DNA: TGCGCCAGCAGCTTCATAGCGGGGGAGTCCGGAGATACGCAGTATTTT. The V and J genes are TRBV5-1 and TRBJ2-3; 9 bases line up with TRBD2. Germline CDR1 SGHRS, CDR2 YFSETQ. The ends lost 2 bases at V and 5 bases at J; junction bases unmatched: 9. The CDR3 has 16 amino acids.

The chain links TRBV6-5 to TRBJ1-5; no clear D gene. V lost 2 bases and J 2 bases, leaving 13 bases between the germline ends. The germline V gene encodes CDR1 MNHEY and CDR2 SVGAGI. The length of the CDR3 is 16 residues. CDR3 sequence reads: CASSYQRPRGNQPQHF. The CDR3 DNA sequence: TGTGCCAGCAGTTACCAGCGGCCGAGGGGCAATCAGCCCCAGCATTTT.

CDR3 sequence (DNA): TGTGCCAGCAGTTACGACAGGGGCGGCGGCTACACCTTC. Translated, it gives CASSYDRGGGYTF. The chain carries TRBV6-5 and TRBJ1-2, with 8 nucleotides matching TRBD1. The CDR3 is made up of 13 amino acids. Unmatched junction bases numbered 4, after V lost 2 bases and J lost 8 bases. Germline V gene data show CDR1 as MNHEY and CDR2 as SVGAGI.

The sample holds a few counts of this clone. The chain recombines TRBV18 with TRBJ1-4; D gene uncertain. The CDR3 contains 14 residues. V was shortened by 1 base and J by 8 bases, with 11 bases between the two germline ends. The germline gives CDR1 KGHSH, CDR2 LQKENI. Written as DNA, the CDR3 is TGTGCCAGCTCACCACGGGAGGGCAGAGAAAAACTGTTTTTT. It yields the protein CASSPREGREKLFF.

This chain uses TRBV7-9 with TRBJ2-7; 10 bases agree with TRBD1. The CDR3 has 15 residues. J lost 2 bases, V lost 3 bases, and 4 bases had no gene match. CDR1 is SEHNR and CDR2 is FQNEAQ in the germline V gene (reference sequence). CDR3 DNA: TGTGCCAGCAGCTTGAGGGACAGGGGAACCTACGAGCAGTACTTC. It yields the protein CASSLRDRGTYEQYF.

J is TRBJ1-1 and V is TRBV5-4; the D gene is possibly TRBD1 (5 bases). V lost 0 bases to trimming and J lost 5 bases, with 14 bases between them. The germline gives CDR1 SGHNT, CDR2 YYREEE (reference sequence). The CDR3 has 15 residues. The CDR3 loop is CASSLGGPVGTEAFF. For the CDR3, the DNA is TGTGCCAGCAGCTTGGGGGGACCAGTGGGGACTGAAGCTTTCTTT. Complete variable domain (other parts from reference TRBV5-4 and TRBJ1-1): ETGVTQSPTHLIKTRGQQVTLRCSSQSGHNTVSWYQQALGQGPQFIFQYYREEENGRGNFPPRFSGLQFPNYSSELNVNALELDDSALYLCASSLGGPVGTEAFFGQGTRLTVV.

The gene calls are TRBV5-1 and TRBJ1-2; TRBD1 might be the D (5 bases). Trimming cost V 0 bases and J 0 bases, with 15 bases left between them. The CDR3 covers 17 residues. The germline V gene encodes CDR1 SGHRS and CDR2 YFSETQ. DNA for the CDR3: TGCGCCAGCAGCTTGGGAGGCGGGGCAGTCTCTAACTATGGCTACACCTTC. Its translation: CASSLGGGAVSNYGYTF.

The chain has TRBV19 and TRBJ1-1, with 11 bases lining up with TRBD1. The CDR3 is made up of 17 amino acids. Germline CDR1 reads LNHDA; CDR2 reads SQIVND (reference sequence). With 8 bases clipped from V and 0 bases from J, the junction kept 11 bases outside the gene matches. CDR3 amino acids: CASSSGDRGYMNTEAFF. The CDR3, as DNA: TGTGCCAGTTCCTCCGGGGACAGGGGGTACATGAACACTGAAGCTTTCTTT.

In its sample, this clone was seen a few times. The J gene is TRBJ1-5, the V gene TRBV4-2; D is uncertain. Germline CDR1 and CDR2: LGHNA and YNFKEQ. The V end was cut by 2 bases, the J end by 10 bases, with 12 bases between. The CDR3 totals 13 residues. The DNA for the CDR3 is TGTGCCAGCAGCCAATTGGGTGGCCCTCCCCAGCATTTT. This encodes CASSQLGGPPQHF.

V is TRBV2 and J is TRBJ2-2; D assignment may be TRBD1 or TRBD2 (6 bases each). The CDR3 consists of 14 residues. Trimming shortened V by 7 bases and J by 6 bases, and 15 bases separated the two germline ends. The germline V gene encodes CDR1 SNHLY and CDR2 FYNNEI. The CDR3 sequence is CASTGGGSAGELFF. CDR3 coding DNA: TGTGCCAGCACCGGAGGGGGGAGCGCCGGGGAGCTGTTTTTT.

The chain is built from TRBV5-1 and TRBJ1-4; D unresolved. CDR1 SGHRS and CDR2 YFSETQ come from the germline V gene. The V and J ends lost 5 bases and 2 bases respectively, with 13 bases between them. The CDR3 runs to 15 residues. The CDR3 loop is CASRPNSGTNEKLFF. In DNA, the CDR3 is TGCGCCAGCAGGCCGAACAGTGGGACTAATGAAAAACTGTTTTTT.

V gene TRBV6-2 or TRBV6-3 combines with J gene TRBJ1-5; TRBD1 is a possible D gene (6 bases). Germline CDR1 MNHEY, CDR2 SVGEGT. This CDR3 comprises 15 residues. V shed 5 bases and J shed 6 bases, with 17 bases lying between them. The CDR3 DNA is TGTGCCAGCAGTCACCGGACAGTTAAGGTTCAGCCCCAGCATTTT. Translating gives CASSHRTVKVQPQHF.

The chain is built from TRBV14 and TRBJ1-1; D not certain. The CDR3 spans 15 residues. Germline V gives CDR1 SGHDN, CDR2 FVKESK. V shed 0 bases and J shed 10 bases, with 18 bases lying between them. The CDR3 here is CASSQELTPTSGAFF. The CDR3 nucleotides read TGTGCCAGCAGCCAAGAGTTAACACCCACTTCGGGAGCTTTCTTT.

The chain combines TRBV5-6 with TRBJ1-3; TRBD1 matches at 8 bases. This CDR3 has 15 amino acids. Trimming removed 4 bases from V and 3 bases from J; junction bases left unmatched: 6. CDR1 is SGHDT, CDR2 YYEEEE, per germline. The CDR3 sequence is CASSDNRGYGNTIYF. CDR3 nucleotide sequence: TGTGCCAGCAGCGACAACAGGGGGTATGGAAACACCATATATTTT.

This sequence joins TRBV7-2 and TRBJ2-5, with D possibly matching TRBD1 (6 bases). Germline CDR1 and CDR2: SGHTA and FQGNSA. The CDR3 runs to 18 residues. The V end was cut by 4 bases, the J end by 4 bases, with 25 bases between. In DNA, the CDR3 is TGTGCCAGCAGCTCAATTCAGGGGCACGGGCCGTTCAGAGAGACCCAGTACTTC. It yields the protein CASSSIQGHGPFRETQYF.

Many counts were recorded for this clone. This rearrangement joins TRBV7-9 to TRBJ1-2, with a weak D call TRBD1 (5 bases). The CDR3 totals 15 residues. The germline V gene encodes CDR1 SEHNR and CDR2 FQNEAQ (reference sequence). Between the trimmed V and J ends, which lost 5 bases and 4 bases, there was a span of 17 bases. In DNA, the CDR3 is TGTGCCAGCAGCCCGGGGCTAGGACCTCTCTATGGCTACACCTTC. This sequence encodes CASSPGLGPLYGYTF.

This sequence joins TRBV11-2 and TRBJ2-7; TRBD1 is a possible D gene (5 bases). This CDR3 is built from 15 residues. Germline-derived CDR1 and CDR2 are SGHAT and FQNNGV. Trimming took off 2 bases at V and 3 bases at J, with 14 bases between the two ends. DNA for the CDR3: TGTGCCAGCAGCTTAAGCCCCGACAGATACTACGAGCAGTACTTC. Its protein product is CASSLSPDRYYEQYF.

This chain uses TRBV6-5 with TRBJ1-1; D is undetermined. The CDR3 consists of 13 residues. The germline CDR1 and CDR2 sequences are MNHEY and SVGAGI. V was clipped by 7 bases and J by 4 bases, with 13 bases between them. The CDR3 spells CASNRVMGTEAFF. CDR3 nucleotide sequence: TGTGCCAGCAATCGGGTAATGGGCACTGAAGCTTTCTTT.

For this clone: The junction shows a germline mismatch at one end, possibly a read error. This sequence joins TRBV3-1 (or the pseudogene TRBV3-2) and TRBJ2-2, with D perhaps assigned TRBD1 or TRBD2 (7 bases each). Looked up from germline, CDR1 is LGHDT and CDR2 is YNNKEL (reference sequence). This CDR3 spans 16 amino acids. CDR3 bases: TGTGCCAGCAGACAAGCGGGACAGACGAACACCGGGGAGCTGTTTTTT. It encodes CASRQAGQTNTGELFF.

The chain recombines TRBV6-1 with TRBJ2-1, with TRBD2 identical over 11 bases. The CDR3 runs to 15 residues. Germline loops: CDR1 MNHNS, CDR2 SASEGT. Trimming at V came to 3 bases and at J to 6 bases, leaving 4 bases not matched to a gene. The CDR3, as DNA: TGTGCCAGCAGTGATTTTAGCGGGGGGGCCAATGAGCAGTTCTTC. It is translated as CASSDFSGGANEQFF.

This chain connects TRBV28 to TRBJ1-3; tentative D call: TRBD1 (5 bases). Germline V CDR1 and CDR2: MDHEN, SYDVKM. The CDR3 consists of 14 residues. V was clipped by 5 bases and J by 2 bases, with 10 bases between them. CDR3 nucleotide sequence: TGTGCCAGCAGTCAGGGTCCGACTGGAAACACCATATATTTT. Amino acid sequence: CASSQGPTGNTIYF.

This clone was counted a single time. V and J are TRBV19 and TRBJ2-5; no definite D call. Germline V lookup: CDR1 LNHDA, CDR2 SQIVND (reference sequence). The V end lost 7 bases, the J end lost 4 bases, and 13 bases lay between the germline ends. The CDR3 length is 13 residues. CDR3 nucleotides: TGTGCCAGTACCCAAGCAGGACGAGAGACCCAGTACTTC. It yields the protein CASTQAGRETQYF.